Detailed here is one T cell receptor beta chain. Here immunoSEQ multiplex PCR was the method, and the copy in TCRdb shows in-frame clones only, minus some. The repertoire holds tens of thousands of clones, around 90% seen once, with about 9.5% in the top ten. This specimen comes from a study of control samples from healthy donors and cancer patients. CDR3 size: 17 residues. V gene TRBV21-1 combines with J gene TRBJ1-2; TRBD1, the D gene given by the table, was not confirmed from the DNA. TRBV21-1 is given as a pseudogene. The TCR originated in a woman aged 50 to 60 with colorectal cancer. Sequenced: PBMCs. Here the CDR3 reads CASSTLPRHDREDGYTF. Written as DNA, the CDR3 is TGTGCCAGCAGCACCCTGCCCCGACACGACAGGGAGGATGGCTACACCTTC.